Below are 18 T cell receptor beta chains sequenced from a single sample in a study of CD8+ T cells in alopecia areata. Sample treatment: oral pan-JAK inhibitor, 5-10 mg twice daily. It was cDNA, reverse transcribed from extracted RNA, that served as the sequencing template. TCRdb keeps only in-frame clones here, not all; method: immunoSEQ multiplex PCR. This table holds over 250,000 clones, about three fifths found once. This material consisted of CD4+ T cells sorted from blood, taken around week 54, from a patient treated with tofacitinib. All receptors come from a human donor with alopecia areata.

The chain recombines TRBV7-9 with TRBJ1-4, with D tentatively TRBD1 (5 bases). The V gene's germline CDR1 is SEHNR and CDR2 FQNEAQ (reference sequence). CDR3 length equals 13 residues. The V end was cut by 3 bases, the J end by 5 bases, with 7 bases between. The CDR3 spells CASSLTVNEKLFF. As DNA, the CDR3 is TGTGCCAGCAGCTTGACAGTGAATGAAAAACTGTTTTTT.

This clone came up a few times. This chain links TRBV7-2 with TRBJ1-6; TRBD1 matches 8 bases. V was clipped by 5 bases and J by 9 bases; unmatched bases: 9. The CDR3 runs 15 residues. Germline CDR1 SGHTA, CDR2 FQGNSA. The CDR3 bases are TGTGCCAGCAGCACTAATCAGGGGGCATTTTCACCCCTCCACTTT. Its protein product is CASSTNQGAFSPLHF.

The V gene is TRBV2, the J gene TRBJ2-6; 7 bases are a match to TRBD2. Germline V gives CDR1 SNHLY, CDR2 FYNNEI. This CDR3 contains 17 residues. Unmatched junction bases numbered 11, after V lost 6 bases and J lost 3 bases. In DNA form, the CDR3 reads TGTGCCAGCAGAGAAAAAGGGAGGGGAAATGGGGCCAACGTCCTGACTTTC. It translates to CASREKGRGNGANVLTF. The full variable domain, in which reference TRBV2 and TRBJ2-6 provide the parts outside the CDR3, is EPEVTQTPSHQVTQMGQEVILRCVPISNHLYFYWYRQILGQKVEFLVSFYNNEISEKSEIFDDQFSVERPDGSNFTLKIRSTKLEDSAMYFCASREKGRGNGANVLTFGAGSRLTVL.

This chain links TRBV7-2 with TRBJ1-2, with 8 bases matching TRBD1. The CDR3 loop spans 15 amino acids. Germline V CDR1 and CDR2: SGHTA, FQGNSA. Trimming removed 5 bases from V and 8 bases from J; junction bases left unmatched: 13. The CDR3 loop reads CASSVGQGFEKGYTF. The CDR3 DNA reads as TGTGCCAGCAGCGTAGGACAGGGTTTTGAGAAGGGCTACACCTTC.

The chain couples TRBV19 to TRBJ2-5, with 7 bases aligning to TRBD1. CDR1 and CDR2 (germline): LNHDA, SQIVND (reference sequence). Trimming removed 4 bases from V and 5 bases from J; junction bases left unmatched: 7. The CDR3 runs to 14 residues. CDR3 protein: CASSTLTGAETQYF. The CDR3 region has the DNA TGTGCCAGTAGTACCCTTACAGGGGCGGAGACCCAGTACTTC.

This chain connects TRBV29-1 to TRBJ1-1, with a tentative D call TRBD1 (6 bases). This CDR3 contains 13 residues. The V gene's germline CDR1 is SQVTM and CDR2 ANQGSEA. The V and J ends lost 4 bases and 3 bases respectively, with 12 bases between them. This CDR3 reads CSVAGAVYTEAFF. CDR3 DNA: TGCAGCGTTGCGGGGGCGGTGTACACTGAAGCTTTCTTT.

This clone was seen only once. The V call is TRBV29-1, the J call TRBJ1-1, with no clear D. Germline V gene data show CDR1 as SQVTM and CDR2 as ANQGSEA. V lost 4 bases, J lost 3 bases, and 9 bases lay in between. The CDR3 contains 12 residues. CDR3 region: CSVGDPYTEAFF. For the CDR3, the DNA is TGCAGCGTTGGAGATCCTTACACTGAAGCTTTCTTT. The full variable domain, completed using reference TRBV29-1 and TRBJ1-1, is SAVISQKPSRDICQRGTSLTIQCQVDSQVTMMFWYRQQPGQSLTLIATANQGSEATYESGFVIDKFPISRPNLTFSTLTVSNMSPEDSSIYLCSVGDPYTEAFFGQGTRLTVV.

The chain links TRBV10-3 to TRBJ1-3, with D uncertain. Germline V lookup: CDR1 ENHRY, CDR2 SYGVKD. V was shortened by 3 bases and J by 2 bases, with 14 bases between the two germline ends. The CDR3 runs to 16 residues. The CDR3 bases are TGTGCCATCAGTGACAGGCAGGACGATACTGGAAACACCATATATTTT. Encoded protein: CAISDRQDDTGNTIYF.

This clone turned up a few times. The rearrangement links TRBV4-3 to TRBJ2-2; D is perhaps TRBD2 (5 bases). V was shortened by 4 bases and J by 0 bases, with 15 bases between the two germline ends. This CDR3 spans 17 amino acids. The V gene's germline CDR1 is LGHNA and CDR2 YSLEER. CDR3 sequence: CASSLHPGSANTGELFF. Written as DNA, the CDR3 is TGCGCCAGCAGCCTCCATCCGGGATCCGCGAACACCGGGGAGCTGTTTTTT.

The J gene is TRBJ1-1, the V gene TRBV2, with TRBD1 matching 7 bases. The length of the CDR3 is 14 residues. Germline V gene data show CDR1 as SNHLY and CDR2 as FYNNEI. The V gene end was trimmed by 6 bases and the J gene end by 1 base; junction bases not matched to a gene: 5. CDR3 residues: CASRGDRKNTEAFF. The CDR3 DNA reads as TGTGCCAGCAGGGGGGACAGAAAGAACACTGAAGCTTTCTTT.

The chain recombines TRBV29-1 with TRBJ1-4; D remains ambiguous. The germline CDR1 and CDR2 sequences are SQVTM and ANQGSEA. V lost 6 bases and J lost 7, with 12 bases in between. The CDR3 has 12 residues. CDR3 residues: CSVAIGSEKLFF. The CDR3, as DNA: TGCAGCGTGGCAATCGGGAGTGAAAAACTGTTTTTT.

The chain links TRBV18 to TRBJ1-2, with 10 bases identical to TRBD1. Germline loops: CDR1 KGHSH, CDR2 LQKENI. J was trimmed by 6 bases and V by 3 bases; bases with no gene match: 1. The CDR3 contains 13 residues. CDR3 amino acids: CASSPDRGHGYTF. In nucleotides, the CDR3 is TGTGCCAGCTCACCTGACAGGGGGCATGGCTACACCTTC.

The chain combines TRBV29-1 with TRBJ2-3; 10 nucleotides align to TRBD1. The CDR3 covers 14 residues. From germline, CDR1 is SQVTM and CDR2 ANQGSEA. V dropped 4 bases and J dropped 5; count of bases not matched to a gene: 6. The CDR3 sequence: CSVGGDRGIDTQYF. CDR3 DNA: TGCAGCGTTGGTGGGGACAGGGGAATAGATACGCAGTATTTT.

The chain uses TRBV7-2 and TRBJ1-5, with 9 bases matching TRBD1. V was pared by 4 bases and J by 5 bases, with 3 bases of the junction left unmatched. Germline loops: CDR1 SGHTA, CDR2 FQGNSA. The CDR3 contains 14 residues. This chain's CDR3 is CASSSDRGYQPQHF. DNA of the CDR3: TGTGCCAGCAGCTCTGACAGGGGGTATCAGCCCCAGCATTTT.

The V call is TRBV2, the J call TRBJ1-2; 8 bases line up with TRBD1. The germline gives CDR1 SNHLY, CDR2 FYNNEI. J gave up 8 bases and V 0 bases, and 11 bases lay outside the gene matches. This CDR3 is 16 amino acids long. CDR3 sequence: CASSEALRTGSGGYTF. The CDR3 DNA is TGTGCCAGCAGTGAAGCGCTTCGGACAGGGAGCGGAGGCTACACCTTC.

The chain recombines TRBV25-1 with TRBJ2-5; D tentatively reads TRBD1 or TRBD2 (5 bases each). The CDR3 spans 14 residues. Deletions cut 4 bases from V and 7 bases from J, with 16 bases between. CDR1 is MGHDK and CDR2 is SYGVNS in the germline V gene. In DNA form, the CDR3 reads TGTGCCAGCAGTGTGGGGGTTAGTACGCCGACCCAGTACTTC. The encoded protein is CASSVGVSTPTQYF.

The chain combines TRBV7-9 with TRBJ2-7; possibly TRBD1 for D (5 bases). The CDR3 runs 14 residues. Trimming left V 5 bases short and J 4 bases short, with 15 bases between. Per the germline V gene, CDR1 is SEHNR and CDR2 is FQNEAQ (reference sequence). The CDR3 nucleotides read TGTGCCAGCAGCGGAAGGGGCAGGCAATACGAGCAGTACTTC. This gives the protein CASSGRGRQYEQYF.

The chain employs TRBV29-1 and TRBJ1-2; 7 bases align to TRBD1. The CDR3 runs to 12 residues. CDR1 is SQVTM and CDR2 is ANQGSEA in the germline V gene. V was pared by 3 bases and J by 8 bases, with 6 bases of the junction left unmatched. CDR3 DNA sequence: TGCAGCGTTGATTCAGGGGGGAGAGGCTACACCTTC. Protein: CSVDSGGRGYTF.